The rows below give T cell receptor beta chains drawn from one sample of a study of CD8+CD57+ T cells in acquired aplastic anemia. Each CDR3 protein gets one entry after TCRdb re-called the reads with MiXCR. Of a few hundred thousand distinct CDR3 sequences listed, under 50% are singletons. Material: sorted CD4+, CD8+, or CD8+CD57+ T cells (not recorded which) from PBMCs. These receptors came from a human donor with aplastic anemia. The CDR3 runs from the conserved cysteine through the conserved F or W. A D gene is named only where the DNA matches it firmly. The size field is filled for only some rows; it gives once, few, many or a size class.

D gene	J gene	V gene	clone size	CDR3 DNA	CDR3 protein
TRBD1	TRBJ2-5	TRBV2	many	TGTGCCAGCAATCAAAGGACAGGGGGTGAGACCCAGTACTTC	CASNQRTGGETQYF
-	TRBJ1-2	TRBV7-2	-	TGTGCCAGCAGCTTAGGGGCCCAGGAAGGCTATGGCTACACCTTC	CASSLGAQEGYGYTF
TRBD1	TRBJ1-2	TRBV19	-	TGTGCCAGTACTCGGACAGGGAGTGACTATGGCTACACCTTC	CASTRTGSDYGYTF
-	TRBJ2-2	TRBV10-3	many	TGTGCCATCAGTGAATCCCTCTTCGAGACCGGGGAGCTGTTTTTT	CAISESLFETGELFF
TRBD1	TRBJ2-1	TRBV20-1	-	TGCAGTGCTAGAGATTTTATCGGCGGGACAGGTTACAATGAGCAGTTCTTC	CSARDFIGGTGYNEQFF
TRBD1	TRBJ1-3	TRBV25-1	few	TGTGCCAGCAGTGAACGCGTGACAGGGGGCTCTGGAAACACCATATATTTT	CASSERVTGGSGNTIYF
TRBD1	TRBJ1-6	TRBV20-1	-	TGCAGTGCAGAGGGGACAGGGGCATCACCCCTCCACTTT	CSAEGTGASPLHF
TRBD1	TRBJ1-5	TRBV19	-	TGTGCCAGCAGTTCCGACAGGGAGGGCAATCAGCCCCAGCATTTT	CASSSDREGNQPQHF
TRBD1	TRBJ2-1	TRBV9	-	TGTGCCAGCAGCGGTAAGGGGGCATGGTCCTACAATGAGCAGTTCTTC	CASSGKGAWSYNEQFF
TRBD1	TRBJ1-4	TRBV20-1	-	TGCAGTGCTCAGGACAGGGAGCGGCTGTTTTTT	CSAQDRERLFF
-	TRBJ1-1	TRBV5-1	-	TGCGCCAGCAGCTTGGTCCAGATGCGTGAAGCTTTCTTT	CASSLVQMREAFF
TRBD1	TRBJ2-1	TRBV28	many	TGTGCCAGCAGACCGGGACAGGGTCACGATGAGCAGTTCTTC	CASRPGQGHDEQFF
TRBD2	TRBJ2-3	TRBV6-1	many	TGTGCCAGCCGCTCGCAACTAGCGGGACGCACAGATACGCAGTATTTT	CASRSQLAGRTDTQYF
TRBD2	TRBJ2-1	TRBV2	many	TGTGCCAGCAGTTCTAGCGGGGGGGGTGAGCAGTTCTTC	CASSSSGGGEQFF
-	TRBJ2-3	TRBV5-1	many	TGTGCCAGCAGCCCAGGGGGGGCAGATACGCAGTATTTT	CASSPGGADTQYF
TRBD1	TRBJ1-6	TRBV7-2	-	TGTGCCAGCAGCATCAGGGGGAGCGCGTACATGGATTCACCCCTCCACTTT	CASSIRGSAYMDSPLHF